Here is one TCR beta chain with its context. Libraries were prepared by immunoSEQ multiplex PCR; TCRdb keeps only in-frame clonotypes and omits some of them. Among about 150,000 clones, approximately 90% were seen once, and the ten largest hold 2.5% to 3%. This entry belongs to a study of blood T cell repertoires in COVID-19. Study information: Whether acute or convalescent, the COVID-19 samples came from the United States, Italy and Spain.

Trimming cost V 3 bases and J 5 bases; bases outside gene matches: 7. The CDR3 consists of 15 residues. From germline, CDR1 is LGHDT and CDR2 YNNKEL (reference sequence). The sample was peripheral blood. The chain is built from TRBV3-1 (or the pseudogene TRBV3-2) and TRBJ1-1, with 9 nucleotides matching TRBD1. This TCR was sampled from a man in his 60s with active or convalescent COVID-19. The DNA of the CDR3 is TGTGCCAGCAGCCACGGGGACAGGGAGGGTACTGAAGCTTTCTTT. This codes for CASSHGDREGTEAFF.